Listed below are T cell receptor beta chains from one sample, sequenced in a study of blood T cell repertoires in COVID-19. Repertoires were generated with immunoSEQ multiplex PCR, while TCRdb's copy carries only in-frame clones and drops some. The data contain 50,000 to 65,000 clones, roughly 85% of them singletons. The specimen sequenced was peripheral blood. These receptors were obtained from a human donor in a cohort sampled during active COVID-19. Both conserved end residues are part of each CDR3. Fields, in order: V gene, clone size, CDR3 protein. Clone size appears in some rows only: once, few, many, or a class for an expanded clone.

TRBV2,.,CASSEGRNYGYTF
TRBV6-5,once,CASIPRQGTPTQYF
TRBV5-1,.,CASSLTATNTGELFF
TRBV6-5,.,CASRQQGWAGNTIYF
TRBV2,once,CASSEGLATDTQYF
TRBV30,.,CAWGPGQGSGYTF
TRBV7-2,.,CASSLGLQIEKLFF
TRBV5-4,.,CASSRGGAEAFF
TRBV11-2,.,CASSRQGYEQFF
TRBV27,.,CASSPSGSYEQYF
TRBV4-2,.,CASSQGGDQPQHF
TRBV5-1,.,CASSANTGVTEAFF
TRBV2,.,CASSEVSTAVRGEQYF
TRBV2,.,CASSGQGNSPLHF
TRBV5-1,.,CASSVADSNQPQHF
TRBV6-5,.,CAGQGSGPYEQYF
TRBV3-1/TRBV3-2,.,CASGGLKGLDTQYF
TRBV4-1,.,CASSQVGGAPLHF
TRBV2,.,CASRTSGSSYNEQFF
TRBV18,.,CASSKDAGNQPQHF
TRBV7-6,many,CASSLSATGARGYTF
TRBV30,.,CAWNPGLAVADTQYF
TRBV18,.,CASSLTESNQPQHF
TRBV5-4,.,CASSPGLAGYNEQFF